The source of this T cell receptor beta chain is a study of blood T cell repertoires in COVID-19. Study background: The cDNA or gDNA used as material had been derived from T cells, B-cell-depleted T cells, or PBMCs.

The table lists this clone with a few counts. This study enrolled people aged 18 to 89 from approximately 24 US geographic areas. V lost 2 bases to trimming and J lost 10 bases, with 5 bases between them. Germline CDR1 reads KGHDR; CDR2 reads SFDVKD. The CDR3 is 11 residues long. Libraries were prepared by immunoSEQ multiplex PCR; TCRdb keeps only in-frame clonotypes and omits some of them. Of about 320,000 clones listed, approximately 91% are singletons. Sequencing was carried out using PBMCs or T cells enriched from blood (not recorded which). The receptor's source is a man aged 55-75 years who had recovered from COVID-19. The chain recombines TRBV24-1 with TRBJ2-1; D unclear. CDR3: CATSDSQEQFF. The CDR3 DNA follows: TGTGCCACCAGTGATTCACAGGAGCAGTTCTTC.